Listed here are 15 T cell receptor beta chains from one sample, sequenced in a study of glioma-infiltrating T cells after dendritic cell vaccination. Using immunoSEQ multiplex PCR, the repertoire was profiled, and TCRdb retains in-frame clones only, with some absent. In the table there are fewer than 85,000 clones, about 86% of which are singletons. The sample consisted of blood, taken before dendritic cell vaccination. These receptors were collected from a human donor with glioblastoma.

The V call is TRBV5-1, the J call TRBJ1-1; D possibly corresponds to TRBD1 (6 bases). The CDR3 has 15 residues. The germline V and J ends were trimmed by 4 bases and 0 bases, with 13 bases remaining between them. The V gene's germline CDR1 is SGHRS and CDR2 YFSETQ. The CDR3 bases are TGCGCCAGCAGCATAGTACAGGGAATGAACACTGAAGCTTTCTTT. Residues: CASSIVQGMNTEAFF.

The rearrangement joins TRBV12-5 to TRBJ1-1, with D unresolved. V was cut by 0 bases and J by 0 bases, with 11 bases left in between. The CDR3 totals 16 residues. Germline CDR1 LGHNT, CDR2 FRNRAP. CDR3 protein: CASGLVAERMNTEAFF. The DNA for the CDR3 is TGTGCTAGTGGTTTGGTGGCAGAAAGAATGAACACTGAAGCTTTCTTT.

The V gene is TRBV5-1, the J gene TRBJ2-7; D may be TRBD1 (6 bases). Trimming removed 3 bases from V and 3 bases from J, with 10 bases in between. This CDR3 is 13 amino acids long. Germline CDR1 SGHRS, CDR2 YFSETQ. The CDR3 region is CASSSTQGYEQYF. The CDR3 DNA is TGCGCCAGCAGCTCAACACAGGGCTACGAGCAGTACTTC.

The CDR3 nucleotides are TGCGCCAGCAGCACTACAGCGGGAGTGCCCAAGACCCAGTACTTC. Translation: CASSTTAGVPKTQYF. This rearrangement joins TRBV5-1 to TRBJ2-5; TRBD2 agrees at 8 bases. CDR1 is SGHRS, CDR2 YFSETQ, per germline. The CDR3 is 15 residues long. With V trimmed by 4 bases and J by 6 bases, 11 bases remained unmatched.

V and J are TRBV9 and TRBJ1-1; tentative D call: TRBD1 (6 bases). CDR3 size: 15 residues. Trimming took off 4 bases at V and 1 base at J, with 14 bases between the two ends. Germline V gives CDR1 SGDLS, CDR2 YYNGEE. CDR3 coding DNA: TGTGCCAGCAGCCCTGTGGTACAGGGGAACACTGAAGCTTTCTTT. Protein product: CASSPVVQGNTEAFF.

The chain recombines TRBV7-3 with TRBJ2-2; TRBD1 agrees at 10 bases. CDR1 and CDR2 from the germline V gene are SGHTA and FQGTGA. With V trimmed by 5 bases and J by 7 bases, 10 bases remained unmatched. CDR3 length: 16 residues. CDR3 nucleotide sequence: TGTGCCAGCAGCCCCTTGGGGACAGGGGCGAGCGGGGAGCTGTTTTTT. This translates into CASSPLGTGASGELFF.

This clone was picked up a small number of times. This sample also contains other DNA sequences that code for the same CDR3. The CDR3 here is CASSIDRNYGYTF. The CDR3 DNA reads as TGCGCCAGCAGCATCGACAGGAACTATGGCTACACCTTC. This chain connects TRBV5-1 to TRBJ1-2; TRBD1 might be the D (6 bases). Trimming pared 4 bases from V and 2 bases from J, leaving 9 bases between. The germline V gene encodes CDR1 SGHRS and CDR2 YFSETQ. CDR3 size: 13 residues. Based on the CDR3 plus reference TRBV5-1 and TRBJ1-2, the full variable domain is KAGVTQTPRYLIKTRGQQVTLSCSPISGHRSVSWYQQTPGQGLQFLFEYFSETQRNKGNFPGRFSGRQFSNSRSEMNVSTLELGDSALYLCASSIDRNYGYTFGSGTRLTVV.

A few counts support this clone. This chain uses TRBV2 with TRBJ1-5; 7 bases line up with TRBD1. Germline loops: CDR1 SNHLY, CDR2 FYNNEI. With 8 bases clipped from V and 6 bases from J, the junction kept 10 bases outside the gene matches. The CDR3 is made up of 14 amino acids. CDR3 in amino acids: CASGAEGAGQPQHF. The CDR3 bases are TGTGCCAGCGGAGCGGAGGGGGCAGGTCAGCCCCAGCATTTT.

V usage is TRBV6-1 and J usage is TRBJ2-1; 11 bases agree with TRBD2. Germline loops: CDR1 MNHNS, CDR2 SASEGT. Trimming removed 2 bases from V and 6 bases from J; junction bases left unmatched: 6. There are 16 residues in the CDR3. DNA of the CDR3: TGTGCCAGCAGTGAATGGGTAGCGGGGGGGCGCAATGAGCAGTTCTTC. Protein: CASSEWVAGGRNEQFF.

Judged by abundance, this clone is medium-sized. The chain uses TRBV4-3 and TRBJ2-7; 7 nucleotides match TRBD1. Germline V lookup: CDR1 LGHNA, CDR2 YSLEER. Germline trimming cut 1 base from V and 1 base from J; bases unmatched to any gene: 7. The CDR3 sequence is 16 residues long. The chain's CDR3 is CASSQARRDSSYEQYF. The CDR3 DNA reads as TGCGCCAGCAGCCAAGCCCGCCGGGACAGTTCCTACGAGCAGTACTTC.

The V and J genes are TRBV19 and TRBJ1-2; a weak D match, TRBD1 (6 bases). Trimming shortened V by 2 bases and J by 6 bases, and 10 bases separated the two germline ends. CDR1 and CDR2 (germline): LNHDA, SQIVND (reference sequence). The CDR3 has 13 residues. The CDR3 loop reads CASSINRVDGYTF. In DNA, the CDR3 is TGTGCCAGTAGTATAAACAGGGTGGATGGCTACACCTTC.

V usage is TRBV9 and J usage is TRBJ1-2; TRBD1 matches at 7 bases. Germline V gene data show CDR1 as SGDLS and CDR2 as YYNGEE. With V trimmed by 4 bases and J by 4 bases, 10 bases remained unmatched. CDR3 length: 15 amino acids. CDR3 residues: CASSPGQLLGYGYTF. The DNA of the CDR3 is TGTGCCAGCAGCCCGGGACAGCTTTTGGGCTATGGCTACACCTTC.

This CDR3 reads CASRWGVGNQPQHF. The CDR3, as DNA: TGTGCCAGCAGATGGGGGGTCGGGAATCAGCCCCAGCATTTT. This chain links TRBV2 with TRBJ1-5, with TRBD1 as a possible D gene (5 bases). The V gene's germline CDR1 is SNHLY and CDR2 FYNNEI. The CDR3 totals 14 residues. Trimming took off 6 bases at V and 4 bases at J, with 13 bases between the two ends. Full variable domain (remainder filled in from reference TRBV2 and TRBJ1-5): EPEVTQTPSHQVTQMGQEVILRCVPISNHLYFYWYRQILGQKVEFLVSFYNNEISEKSEIFDDQFSVERPDGSNFTLKIRSTKLEDSAMYFCASRWGVGNQPQHFGDGTRLSIL.

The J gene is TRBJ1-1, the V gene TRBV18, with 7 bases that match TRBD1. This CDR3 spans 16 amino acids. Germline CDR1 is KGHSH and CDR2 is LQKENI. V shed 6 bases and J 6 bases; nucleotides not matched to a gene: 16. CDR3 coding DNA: TGTGCCAGCTCCCCGAGACAGGGAGTCGAGTGGGCTGAAGCTTTCTTT. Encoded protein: CASSPRQGVEWAEAFF.

The CDR3 DNA follows: TGCGCCAGCAGCTTGGCCGCGGGGAGCACTGAAGCTTTCTTT. This translates into CASSLAAGSTEAFF. The rearrangement joins TRBV5-1 to TRBJ1-1; D is undetermined. Germline lookup yields CDR1 SGHRS and CDR2 YFSETQ. Trimming removed 0 bases from V and 4 bases from J, with 10 bases in between. The CDR3 covers 14 residues.